A single sample gave rise to the 11 T cell receptor beta chains below, sequenced in a study of cytomegalovirus exposure and HLA in healthy donors. The primer mix had 60 Vbeta and 13 Jbeta primers. The protocol was immunoSEQ multiplex PCR, while the TCRdb copy is restricted to in-frame clones and leaves out a portion. Altogether some 200,000 clones are present, around four fifths being singletons, with the ten largest covering around 1.7%. The source material was PBMCs. These receptors were taken from a man aged 45-65 years in good health and CMV-seronegative.

The chain uses TRBV7-3 and TRBJ2-5; 7 bases fit TRBD1. Germline CDR1 is SGHTA and CDR2 is FQGTGA. The CDR3 sequence is 15 residues long. With V trimmed by 5 bases and J by 3 bases, 9 bases remained unmatched. The CDR3 loop is CASSKSRDSEETQYF. For the CDR3, the DNA is TGTGCCAGCAGCAAATCCCGGGACAGTGAAGAGACCCAGTACTTC.

CDR3 nucleotides: TGCGCCAGCAGCCAAGGGGGGGTTCGAGGGGAGACCCAGTACTTC. It codes for CASSQGGVRGETQYF. This chain links TRBV5-1 with TRBJ2-5, with D perhaps TRBD2 (7 bases). The CDR3 runs 15 residues. The germline V gene encodes CDR1 SGHRS and CDR2 YFSETQ. Between the trimmed V and J ends, which lost 4 bases and 5 bases, there was a span of 18 bases.

The chain employs TRBV30 and TRBJ1-1; D remains ambiguous. Germline CDR1 GTSNPN, CDR2 SVGIG (reference sequence). The germline V and J ends were trimmed by 4 bases and 8 bases, with 11 bases remaining between them. CDR3 length: 11 amino acids. In DNA form, the CDR3 reads TGTGCCTGGACAATCCCAGCGGAAGCTTTCTTT. Protein product: CAWTIPAEAFF.

The rearrangement uses TRBV27 and TRBJ2-7, with D possibly TRBD1 on 5 matching bases. CDR1 and CDR2 from the germline V gene are MNHEY and SMNVEV (reference sequence). V was trimmed by 5 bases and J by 6 bases, leaving 17 bases between them. The CDR3 length is 14 residues. The CDR3 coding sequence is TGTGCCAGCAGTAAACAGGATACGCGCGGCGAGCAGTACTTC. The encoded protein is CASSKQDTRGEQYF.

V usage is TRBV5-1 and J usage is TRBJ1-5; D call uncertain. In germline, CDR1 is SGHRS, CDR2 YFSETQ. This CDR3 contains 15 residues. V was trimmed by 5 bases and J by 14 bases, leaving 26 bases between them. CDR3 DNA: TGCGCCAGCAGATTAAACAGACCCTCTAAAGACAACGAGCATTTT. Translated, it gives CASRLNRPSKDNEHF.

The V gene is TRBV7-3, the J gene TRBJ2-1, with TRBD2 matching 9 bases. V lost 5 bases to trimming and J lost 4 bases; unmatched junction nucleotides: 15. Germline CDR1 and CDR2: SGHTA and FQGTGA. There are 18 residues in the CDR3. In DNA form, the CDR3 reads TGTGCCAGCAGCCCCAAGACGGTAGGACTAGCGACTTACAATGAGCAGTTCTTC. Its translation is CASSPKTVGLATYNEQFF.

This chain links TRBV6-4 with TRBJ2-7, with TRBD2 matching over 9 bases. CDR1 and CDR2 (germline): MRHNA, SNTAGT. CDR3 size: 13 residues. The V and J ends lost 6 bases and 6 bases, in that order; junction bases with no gene match: 6. The CDR3, as DNA: TGTGCCAGCAGGGTAGCGGGAGTCTGCGAGCAGTACTTC. It encodes CASRVAGVCEQYF.

The genes are TRBV18 and TRBJ2-5, with 9 bases fitting TRBD1. The V segment lost 2 bases and the J segment 2 bases; nucleotides outside the gene matches: 6. Germline V gives CDR1 KGHSH, CDR2 LQKENI. The CDR3 length is 16 residues. The chain's CDR3 is CASSPTAGQGQETQYF. Here the CDR3 DNA reads TGTGCCAGCTCACCAACGGCAGGACAGGGGCAAGAGACCCAGTACTTC.

The V call is TRBV19, the J call TRBJ2-7; 8 bases agree with TRBD1. V lost 5 bases and J lost 3; bases outside the gene matches: 6. There are 14 residues in the CDR3. Germline CDR1 is LNHDA and CDR2 is SQIVND (reference sequence). The CDR3 DNA reads TGTGCCAGTAGTCCTCCGGGACAGGTCTACGAGCAGTACTTC. Residues: CASSPPGQVYEQYF.

This clone was seen a few times. This chain joins TRBV29-1 and TRBJ2-1; D perhaps matches TRBD2 (5 bases). V lost 6 bases and J lost 7, with 16 bases in between. The CDR3 spans 13 residues. The germline V gene encodes CDR1 SQVTM and CDR2 ANQGSEA. CDR3 DNA: TGCAGCGTCTCCCTGGGAGTGTGGAATGAGCAGTTCTTC. It specifies CSVSLGVWNEQFF.

The chain couples TRBV27 to TRBJ2-7; possible D gene TRBD2, 7 bases. With 5 bases removed from V and 7 bases from J, the gap between germline ends came to 15 bases. The CDR3 consists of 13 residues. Germline CDR1 and CDR2: MNHEY and SMNVEV (reference sequence). The CDR3 DNA follows: TGTGCCAGCAGTCCGGGGGGCCCCAGAGAGCAGTACTTC. It codes for CASSPGGPREQYF.